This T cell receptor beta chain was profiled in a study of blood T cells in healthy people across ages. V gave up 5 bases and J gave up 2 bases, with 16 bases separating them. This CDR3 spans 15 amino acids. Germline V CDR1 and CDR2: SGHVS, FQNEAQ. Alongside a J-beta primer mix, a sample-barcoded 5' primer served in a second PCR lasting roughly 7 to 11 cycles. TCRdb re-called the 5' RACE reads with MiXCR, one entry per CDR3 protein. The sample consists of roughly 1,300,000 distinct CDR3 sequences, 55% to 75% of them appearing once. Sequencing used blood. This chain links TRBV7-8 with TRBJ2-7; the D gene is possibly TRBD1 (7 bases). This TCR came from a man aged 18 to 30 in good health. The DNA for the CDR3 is TGTGCCAGCAGCCAGTCCCAGGGGGGCCCCTACGAGCAGTACTTC. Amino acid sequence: CASSQSQGGPYEQYF.